These 18 T cell receptor beta chains came from one sample sequenced in a study of blood T cells in healthy people across ages. Sample-barcoded 5' priming and a J-beta primer mix drove a second PCR of roughly 6 to 12 cycles. TCRdb ran MiXCR on the 5' RACE reads and lists one entry per CDR3 protein. The sample records roughly 2 million distinct CDR3 sequences, just under 50% being singletons. Sequenced: blood. These receptors were obtained from a woman between 40 and 55 years old in good health.

The chain joins TRBV20-1 to TRBJ2-5, with D unclear. The J call is in doubt because the DNA end fits TRBJ2-7 better. Germline assignment: CDR1 DFQATT and CDR2 SNEGSKA (reference sequence). The CDR3 totals 13 residues. The CDR3 coding sequence is TGCAGTGCTAGAGATACACTACCCTACGAGCAGTACTTC. Encoded protein: CSARDTLPYEQYF.

This chain links TRBV12-5 with TRBJ2-1, with D perhaps being TRBD1 or TRBD2 (5 bases each). The V end was cut by 5 bases, the J end by 9 bases, with 14 bases between. Germline CDR1 reads LGHNT; CDR2 reads FRNRAP. The length of the CDR3 is 13 residues. This CDR3 reads CASGVDWQGEQFF. The CDR3 DNA reads as TGTGCTAGTGGTGTGGACTGGCAGGGTGAGCAGTTCTTC.

This rearrangement joins TRBV20-1 to TRBJ2-7; 8 bases map to TRBD2. The length of the CDR3 is 13 residues. Germline CDR1 reads DFQATT; CDR2 reads SNEGSKA (reference sequence). The ends lost 4 bases at V and 3 bases at J; junction bases unmatched: 5. CDR3 nucleotides: TGCAGTGCTACCAGCGGGGGTGACTACGAGCAGTACTTC. Translated, it gives CSATSGGDYEQYF.

This chain links TRBV7-2 with TRBJ1-2, with 12 bases aligning to TRBD1. The V and J ends lost 0 bases and 8 bases, in that order; junction bases with no gene match: 7. Germline CDR1 and CDR2: SGHTA and FQGNSA. CDR3 length equals 16 residues. CDR3 sequence: CASSLALGQGARGYTF. In nucleotides, the CDR3 is TGTGCCAGCAGCTTAGCGTTGGGACAGGGGGCGAGAGGCTACACCTTC. Filled out from reference TRBV7-2 and TRBJ1-2, the complete variable domain reads GAGVSQSPSNKVTEKGKDVELRCDPISGHTALYWYRQSLGQGLEFLIYFQGNSAPDKSGLPSDRFSAERTGGSVSTLTIQRTQQEDSAVYLCASSLALGQGARGYTFGSGTRLTVV.

The V and J genes are TRBV27 and TRBJ2-7; D may be TRBD2 (5 bases). Trimming took off 0 bases at V and 2 bases at J, with 11 bases between the two ends. The V gene's germline CDR1 is MNHEY and CDR2 SMNVEV (reference sequence). The CDR3 contains 15 residues. CDR3 DNA: TGTGCCAGCAGTTTATCAATTGGAGGTCCCTACGAGCAGTACTTC. It encodes CASSLSIGGPYEQYF.

This chain uses TRBV7-9 with TRBJ2-7; the D call may be TRBD1 or TRBD2 (6 bases each). Germline-derived CDR1 and CDR2 are SEHNR and FQNEAQ (reference sequence). V was shortened by 5 bases and J by 2 bases, with 16 bases between the two germline ends. The CDR3 is 15 residues long. CDR3 protein: CASSPSTGAPYEQYF. CDR3 DNA sequence: TGTGCCAGCAGCCCATCGACGGGGGCGCCCTACGAGCAGTACTTC.

The chain is built from TRBV28 and TRBJ2-7; 7 bases are shared with TRBD1. The junction had 8 bases not matched to a gene; V was cut back by 6 bases and J by 3 bases. Germline V gives CDR1 MDHEN, CDR2 SYDVKM. The CDR3 consists of 14 residues. CDR3 DNA sequence: TGTGCCAGCAGGATTGGGACAGTAGGCTACGAGCAGTACTTC. It specifies CASRIGTVGYEQYF.

The J gene is TRBJ1-2, the V gene TRBV12-3 or TRBV12-4, with D possibly matching TRBD1 (5 bases). The ends were cut back, 6 bases at V and 3 bases at J, with 17 bases in the middle. The CDR3 sequence is 15 residues long. DNA for the CDR3: TGTGCCAGCAGCGGGGCGTCAGCTGAACACTATGGCTACACCTTC. As protein: CASSGASAEHYGYTF.

V is TRBV15 and J is TRBJ2-3, with D possibly being TRBD1 (6 bases). Trimming took off 5 bases at V and 2 bases at J, with 11 bases between the two ends. Germline CDR1 and CDR2: LNHNV and YYDKDF (reference sequence). This CDR3 is built from 14 residues. The CDR3 here is CATSRTALTDTQYF. The CDR3, as DNA: TGTGCCACCAGCCGGACAGCACTCACAGATACGCAGTATTTT.

J is TRBJ2-1 and V is TRBV7-2, with TRBD1 matching 7 bases. The J call may be in error: the DNA end matches TRBJ2-7 better. CDR1 and CDR2 from the germline V gene are SGHTA and FQGNSA. The CDR3 totals 16 residues. CDR3 nucleotides: TGTGCCAGCAGCGTGGGACAGACGAGCTCCTACAATGAACAGTACTTC. Translated: CASSVGQTSSYNEQYF.

The J gene is TRBJ2-1, the V gene TRBV6-2 or TRBV6-3; the match to TRBD2 covers 11 bases. The CDR3 has 15 amino acids. Per germline, CDR1 MNHEY and CDR2 SVGEGT. Unmatched junction bases numbered 3, after V lost 1 base and J lost 7 bases. CDR3: CASSYFASGRNEQFF. CDR3 nucleotide sequence: TGTGCCAGCAGTTACTTCGCTAGCGGGAGGAATGAGCAGTTCTTC.

The CDR3 spells CASSPLAATAKETQYF. The CDR3 region has the DNA TGCGCCAGCAGCCCTCTAGCGGCAACTGCGAAAGAGACCCAGTACTTC. The chain employs TRBV5-1 and TRBJ2-5; TRBD2 matches 7 bases. The J segment lost 3 bases and the V segment lost 4 bases, leaving 12 bases of the junction unmatched. Per the germline V gene, CDR1 is SGHRS and CDR2 is YFSETQ. The CDR3 has 16 residues. Variable domain in full (rest from reference TRBV5-1 and TRBJ2-5): KAGVTQTPRYLIKTRGQQVTLSCSPISGHRSVSWYQQTPGQGLQFLFEYFSETQRNKGNFPGRFSGRQFSNSRSEMNVSTLELGDSALYLCASSPLAATAKETQYFGPGTRLLVL.

The rearrangement joins TRBV4-1 to TRBJ2-4; perhaps TRBD1 as D (6 bases). Germline values: CDR1 MGHRA, CDR2 YSYEKL. The CDR3 contains 14 residues. V lost 4 bases and J 5 bases, leaving 12 bases between the germline ends. CDR3 amino acids: CASSLYTGQNIQYF. The CDR3 nucleotides read TGCGCCAGCAGCCTTTATACAGGGCAAAACATTCAGTACTTC.

This chain uses TRBV3-1 with TRBJ1-2; no firm D call. V lost 1 base, J lost 2 bases, and 11 bases lay in between. Germline assignment: CDR1 LGHDT and CDR2 YNNKEL (reference sequence). The CDR3 length is 15 residues. CDR3 sequence (DNA): TGTGCCAGCAGCCAAGGCAGTGCAGAGAACTATGGCTACACCTTC. It is translated as CASSQGSAENYGYTF.

This clonotype was picked up a small number of times. V gene TRBV6-2 or TRBV6-3 combines with J gene TRBJ2-1; 10 bases fit TRBD2. Germline loops: CDR1 MNHEY, CDR2 SVGEGT. The J segment lost 4 bases and the V segment lost 5 bases, leaving 11 bases of the junction unmatched. The CDR3 runs 17 residues. CDR3: CASSLGGTSEKYNEQFF. The CDR3 DNA sequence: TGTGCCAGCAGTCTCGGGGGGACTAGCGAGAAGTACAATGAGCAGTTCTTC.

CDR3 sequence: CASSSPLFNYGYTF. In DNA, the CDR3 is TGTGCCAGCAGTTCCCCCCTCTTTAACTATGGCTACACCTTC. This sequence joins TRBV6-5 and TRBJ1-2; D unresolved. Trimming left V 4 bases short and J 1 base short, with 10 bases between. The CDR3 has 14 residues. In germline, CDR1 is MNHEY, CDR2 SVGAGI.

This chain uses TRBV6-2 or TRBV6-3 with TRBJ2-3, with 8 positions matching TRBD1. In germline, CDR1 is MNHEY, CDR2 SVGEGT. V shed 5 bases, J shed 0 bases, and the junction held 7 bases outside the gene matches. This CDR3 has 16 residues. The CDR3 protein is CASSPTGAPSTDTQYF. For the CDR3, the DNA is TGTGCCAGCAGTCCGACAGGGGCCCCTAGCACAGATACGCAGTATTTT.

This clonotype was counted only a few times. The gene calls are TRBV7-2 and TRBJ2-5, with 9 positions matching TRBD1. This CDR3 spans 15 amino acids. Per the germline V gene, CDR1 is SGHTA and CDR2 is FQGNSA. V was pared by 5 bases and J by 4 bases, with 8 bases of the junction left unmatched. CDR3 loop: CASSRPQGAIETQYF. The CDR3, as DNA: TGTGCCAGCAGCCGCCCACAGGGGGCGATAGAGACCCAGTACTTC.